What follows are 30 T cell receptor beta chains derived from one specimen sequenced in a study of post-analysis software for immune sequencing data. Study conclusions and caveats: Five or six TRBV segments, TRBV5-6, TRBV5-1 and TRBV20-1 among them, were found more frequent in patients than controls.

TCR beta libraries were prepared from cDNA with unique molecular identifiers. Each CDR3 protein gets one entry after TCRdb re-called the PCR reads with MiXCR. The sample carries more than 500,000 distinct CDR3 sequences, about a third recorded once. These receptors are not linked to any known antigen. Input material: blood. These receptor sequences come from a girl aged 2-17 years with multiple sclerosis.

Regarding this clonotype: Germline is not matched at one junction end, which may reflect a read error. This CDR3 reads CSAFGQIQEAQYF. The CDR3 nucleotides are TGCAGTGCTTTTGGACAGATCCAAGAGGCCCAGTACTTC. J is TRBJ2-5 and V is TRBV20-1; D might be TRBD1 (6 bases). Germline V gives CDR1 DFQATT, CDR2 SNEGSKA (reference sequence). The CDR3 consists of 13 residues.

This clonotype was counted only a few times. The chain recombines TRBV29-1 with TRBJ2-5; D uncertain. This CDR3 has 12 amino acids. Trimming shortened V by 2 bases and J by 5 bases, and 9 bases separated the two germline ends. Germline V gene sequence: CDR1 SQVTM, CDR2 ANQGSEA. The CDR3 spells CSVEQVPETQYF. The CDR3 DNA is TGCAGCGTTGAACAGGTCCCCGAGACCCAGTACTTC.

The chain combines TRBV5-1 with TRBJ2-5; a weak D match, TRBD2 (6 bases). The germline V gene encodes CDR1 SGHRS and CDR2 YFSETQ. Trimming shortened V by 3 bases and J by 2 bases, and 11 bases separated the two germline ends. The CDR3 consists of 14 residues. The CDR3 sequence is CASSYPGLQETQYF. CDR3 nucleotide sequence: TGCGCCAGCAGCTATCCCGGACTACAAGAGACCCAGTACTTC. Complete variable domain (other parts from reference TRBV5-1 and TRBJ2-5): KAGVTQTPRYLIKTRGQQVTLSCSPISGHRSVSWYQQTPGQGLQFLFEYFSETQRNKGNFPGRFSGRQFSNSRSEMNVSTLELGDSALYLCASSYPGLQETQYFGPGTRLLVL.

The V and J genes are TRBV7-8 and TRBJ2-5; 7 positions match TRBD2. After removal of 1 base from V and 4 bases from J, the junction contained 9 bases not matched to a gene. The CDR3 is 16 amino acids. Germline loops: CDR1 SGHVS, CDR2 FQNEAQ. The DNA of the CDR3 is TGTGCCAGCAGCTTAGTAGGCGGGGGTAGCGGAGAGACCCAGTACTTC. Amino acids: CASSLVGGGSGETQYF.

CDR3 coding DNA: TGTGCCAGCAGCACCCGGACAGGGGGCGAGAGGGGCTACACCTTC. Protein product: CASSTRTGGERGYTF. The chain carries TRBV7-9 and TRBJ1-2, with 11 nucleotides matching TRBD1. Germline V gene data show CDR1 as SEHNR and CDR2 as FQNEAQ (reference sequence). The CDR3 contains 15 residues. J gave up 8 bases and V 5 bases, and 10 bases lay outside the gene matches.

This clonotype was observed a handful of times. The rearrangement links TRBV12-3 or TRBV12-4 to TRBJ2-3; 8 positions match TRBD2. The V and J ends lost 2 bases and 1 base, in that order; junction bases with no gene match: 5. There are 16 residues in the CDR3. CDR3: CASSLSARGGTDTQYF. The CDR3 nucleotides are TGTGCCAGCAGTTTATCGGCGCGGGGGGGCACAGATACGCAGTATTTT.

This clonotype was observed a handful of times. V and J are TRBV9 and TRBJ2-1; 8 positions match TRBD2. The V gene's germline CDR1 is SGDLS and CDR2 YYNGEE. The CDR3 spans 16 residues. J was trimmed by 8 bases and V by 2 bases; bases with no gene match: 12. The CDR3 sequence: CASSVVGRADLDEQFF. The DNA of the CDR3 is TGTGCCAGCAGCGTCGTCGGGAGGGCGGACCTGGATGAGCAGTTCTTC.

The rearrangement uses TRBV4-1 and TRBJ2-7; D unclear. Germline CDR1 and CDR2: MGHRA and YSYEKL. The CDR3 spans 13 residues. V was shortened by 0 bases and J by 2 bases, with 5 bases between the two germline ends. The CDR3 sequence is CASSQDRAYEQYF. The CDR3 DNA reads as TGCGCCAGCAGCCAAGATCGTGCCTACGAGCAGTACTTC.

The rearrangement joins TRBV5-1 to TRBJ2-1, with 8 bases lining up with TRBD1. From germline, CDR1 is SGHRS and CDR2 YFSETQ. V lost 4 bases and J lost 6; bases outside the gene matches: 9. CDR3 size: 15 residues. CDR3 sequence: CASSPNTGGSNEQFF. DNA for the CDR3: TGCGCCAGCAGCCCGAATACAGGGGGTAGCAATGAGCAGTTCTTC.

The chain employs TRBV20-1 and TRBJ1-2, with D maybe TRBD1 (5 bases). The ends were cut back, 6 bases at V and 5 bases at J, with 19 bases in the middle. This CDR3 is 14 amino acids long. The germline CDR1 and CDR2 sequences are DFQATT and SNEGSKA (reference sequence). The CDR3 DNA follows: TGCAGTGCCCTGACGGGACGGAGAGAGTATGGCTACACCTTC. Translated: CSALTGRREYGYTF.

CDR3 DNA sequence: TGTGCCAGCAGCTTACATTCCGGGGGCGAGAGCACAGATACGCAGTATTTT. Amino acids: CASSLHSGGESTDTQYF. V and J are TRBV7-2 and TRBJ2-3; tentatively, D is TRBD1 or TRBD2 (6 bases each). Germline CDR1 SGHTA, CDR2 FQGNSA. CDR3 length: 17 amino acids. The ends were cut back, 2 bases at V and 0 bases at J, with 15 bases in the middle.

This clonotype has a handful of counts. The chain uses TRBV20-1 and TRBJ1-5; 7 bases fit TRBD1. The CDR3 totals 12 residues. The V and J ends lost 7 bases and 7 bases, in that order; junction bases with no gene match: 7. Germline CDR1 DFQATT, CDR2 SNEGSKA (reference sequence). This chain's CDR3 is CSVSDRDQPQHF. In DNA form, the CDR3 reads TGCAGTGTTTCCGACAGGGACCAGCCCCAGCATTTT.

This clonotype was observed at least ten times. The genes are TRBV6-2 or TRBV6-3 and TRBJ2-1; 8 bases align to TRBD2. CDR1 MNHEY and CDR2 SVGEGT come from the germline V gene. V trimming: 7 bases; J trimming: 6 bases; junction bases outside the gene matches: 11. The CDR3 length is 15 residues. CDR3 in amino acids: CASTPGGGPPNEQFF. The CDR3 nucleotides are TGTGCCAGCACCCCAGGCGGGGGGCCGCCCAATGAGCAGTTCTTC.

This clonotype was seen a single time. The rearrangement uses TRBV12-3 or TRBV12-4 and TRBJ2-2; maybe TRBD2 (6 bases). V was pared by 7 bases and J by 5 bases, with 26 bases between. CDR3 length: 18 amino acids. CDR3 nucleotides: TGTGCCAGCACCGACCAGCTCAGGGTTCTGGGGAGGACCGGGGAGCTGTTTTTT. Residues: CASTDQLRVLGRTGELFF.

The J gene is TRBJ1-2, the V gene TRBV20-1, with D unresolved. The CDR3 has 12 amino acids. CDR1 and CDR2 from the germline V gene are DFQATT and SNEGSKA (reference sequence). The V end lost 5 bases, the J end lost 7 bases, and 14 bases lay between the germline ends. The DNA for the CDR3 is TGCAGTGCTCCTGTCCAAAAAGGTGGCTACACCTTC. Encoded protein: CSAPVQKGGYTF.

In this sample, this clonotype turned up a few times. The chain carries TRBV10-3 and TRBJ2-3, with a weak D call TRBD2 (6 bases). The ends were cut back, 6 bases at V and 2 bases at J, with 9 bases in the middle. Germline assignment: CDR1 ENHRY and CDR2 SYGVKD. The CDR3 runs to 13 residues. CDR3 nucleotide sequence: TGTGCCATCAGGGCGGGAAACACAGATACGCAGTATTTT. Amino acids: CAIRAGNTDTQYF.

V usage is TRBV9 and J usage is TRBJ2-3, with unresolved D. This CDR3 spans 14 amino acids. From germline, CDR1 is SGDLS and CDR2 YYNGEE. Trimming stripped 0 bases from V and 2 bases from J, with 7 bases between. This CDR3 is CASSVEANTDTQYF. CDR3 in DNA: TGTGCCAGCAGCGTAGAGGCTAACACAGATACGCAGTATTTT.

This clonotype has ten or more counts. This CDR3 is CATSKAGTGSTDTQYF. CDR3 coding DNA: TGTGCCACCAGCAAAGCCGGGACAGGGTCCACAGATACGCAGTATTTT. The rearrangement joins TRBV15 to TRBJ2-3; 9 positions agree with TRBD1. The germline V gene has CDR1 LNHNV and CDR2 YYDKDF (reference sequence). V shed 4 bases and J 2 bases; nucleotides not matched to a gene: 7. The CDR3 runs 16 residues.

In its sample, this clonotype was seen many times. The chain links TRBV6-5 to TRBJ2-7; 7 nucleotides agree with TRBD2. The end of the DNA fits TRBJ2-5 better, so the J call may be wrong. From germline, CDR1 is MNHEY and CDR2 SVGAGI. This CDR3 has 13 residues. In DNA form, the CDR3 reads TGTGCCAGCAGTTACCGGCGGGGGGAGACCCAGTACTTC. It codes for CASSYRRGETQYF.

This clonotype was seen only once. The CDR3 coding sequence is TGCAGTGCTAGCAACCTGTACCGGAACAGGTCAAACTATGGCTACACCTTC. It yields the protein CSASNLYRNRSNYGYTF. V gene TRBV20-1 combines with J gene TRBJ1-2; perhaps TRBD1 as D (5 bases). V lost 3 bases, J lost 2 bases, and 22 bases lay in between. The germline gives CDR1 DFQATT, CDR2 SNEGSKA (reference sequence). There are 17 residues in the CDR3.

The sample holds a few counts of this clonotype. V is TRBV27 and J is TRBJ2-4, with a weak D call TRBD1 (5 bases). The closer fit of TRBJ2-7 to the DNA end suggests the J call may be wrong. Germline values: CDR1 MNHEY, CDR2 SMNVEV (reference sequence). This CDR3 is 14 amino acids long. CDR3 region: CASSRAGTLFEQYF. CDR3 bases: TGTGCCAGCAGCAGGGCTGGCACGCTCTTCGAGCAGTACTTC.

This clonotype has only a few counts. V gene TRBV5-1 combines with J gene TRBJ1-2; possible D gene TRBD1, 5 bases. Trimming left V 0 bases short and J 4 bases short, with 10 bases between. The CDR3 is 14 amino acids. Germline values: CDR1 SGHRS, CDR2 YFSETQ. The chain's CDR3 is CASSLGGEGYGYTF. The CDR3 DNA is TGCGCCAGCAGCTTGGGGGGGGAAGGCTATGGCTACACCTTC.

This rearrangement joins TRBV12-3 or TRBV12-4 to TRBJ2-2; the D is unclear. This CDR3 spans 16 amino acids. V lost 8 bases, J lost 3 bases, and 19 bases lay in between. The DNA of the CDR3 is TGTGCCAGCTTACAAGGGCCCTTCCCCTACACCGGGGAGCTGTTTTTT. Translation: CASLQGPFPYTGELFF.

In this sample, this clonotype turned up a few times. CDR3 protein: CSAGREQETQYF. In DNA, the CDR3 is TGCAGTGCTGGCCGGGAACAAGAGACCCAGTACTTC. This chain uses TRBV20-1 with TRBJ2-5, with D possibly TRBD2 on 5 matching bases. The CDR3 contains 12 residues. With 5 bases removed from V and 2 bases from J, the gap between germline ends came to 9 bases. CDR1 DFQATT and CDR2 SNEGSKA come from the germline V gene (reference sequence).

This clonotype has ten or more counts. V and J are TRBV10-3 and TRBJ2-7, with 12 nucleotides matching TRBD2. CDR3 length: 14 residues. Germline trimming cut 8 bases from V and 4 bases from J; bases unmatched to any gene: 6. Germline V gene lookup returns CDR1 ENHRY and CDR2 SYGVKD. The CDR3 DNA reads TGTGCCATCCGGGCTAGCGGGGGGGAGTACGAGCAGTACTTC. Translated: CAIRASGGEYEQYF.

This clonotype was recorded a few times. The chain couples TRBV20-1 to TRBJ1-2; D unclear. V was clipped by 3 bases and J by 4 bases, with 12 bases between them. CDR1 and CDR2 (germline): DFQATT, SNEGSKA (reference sequence). This CDR3 has 13 amino acids. The CDR3 reads CSASSPAAYGYTF. The CDR3 DNA reads as TGCAGTGCTAGTTCCCCAGCAGCCTATGGCTACACCTTC.

This rearrangement joins TRBV6-5 to TRBJ1-2, with D possibly matching TRBD1 (6 bases). V lost 2 bases to trimming and J lost 3 bases, with 13 bases between them. The CDR3 contains 15 residues. Germline V CDR1 and CDR2: MNHEY, SVGAGI. CDR3: CASSYLTGTYYGYTF. CDR3 in DNA: TGTGCCAGCAGTTACCTCACAGGGACTTACTATGGCTACACCTTC.

Only one count was recorded for this clonotype. The genes are TRBV5-1 and TRBJ1-2; 7 bases are shared with TRBD1. The germline V gene encodes CDR1 SGHRS and CDR2 YFSETQ. V trimming: 5 bases; J trimming: 1 base; junction bases outside the gene matches: 8. CDR3 length: 15 amino acids. CDR3 in DNA: TGCGCCAGCAGGGAGGGGACAGTCCTTAACTATGGCTACACCTTC. Amino acids: CASREGTVLNYGYTF.

On this clonotype: This may stem from a read error, because a much larger clone lies one nucleotide away. CDR3 DNA: TGTGCCAGCAGTGATCAGACTAGCCGGGAGACCCAGTACTTC. This encodes CASSDQTSRETQYF. This sequence joins TRBV27 and TRBJ2-7, with TRBD2 matching over 7 bases. Gene TRBJ2-5 matches the end of the DNA better, so the J call may be wrong. Germline V gives CDR1 MNHEY, CDR2 SMNVEV (reference sequence). This CDR3 is 14 amino acids long.

The chain couples TRBV20-1 to TRBJ2-7, with TRBD2 matching 9 bases. This CDR3 has 13 residues. V lost 5 bases to trimming and J lost 3 bases; unmatched junction nucleotides: 5. Germline V gene data show CDR1 as DFQATT and CDR2 as SNEGSKA (reference sequence). The CDR3 nucleotides read TGCAGTGCTTCCGGGACTAGCAGCTACGAGCAGTACTTC. It specifies CSASGTSSYEQYF.